The 22 T cell receptor beta chains presented below share a single source sample, sequenced in a study of Tregs in tolerant kidney transplant recipients. Generated by immunoSEQ multiplex PCR, the TCRdb table keeps only in-frame clones and is missing some. Here the sample spans about 110,000 clones, around 90% being singletons. This specimen consisted of CD4+ T cells from blood, obtained before the transplant. The receptors were sampled from a human donor who received a combined kidney and bone marrow transplant.

The chain employs TRBV5-6 and TRBJ2-7; 13 bases agree with TRBD2. The germline CDR1 and CDR2 sequences are SGHDT and YYEEEE. The V gene end was trimmed by 4 bases and the J gene end by 2 bases; junction bases not matched to a gene: 3. This CDR3 region has 15 residues. The CDR3 sequence: CASSRLAGGTYEQYF. For the CDR3, the DNA is TGTGCCAGCAGCCGACTAGCGGGGGGAACCTACGAGCAGTACTTC.

Written as DNA, the CDR3 is TGTGCCAGTAGTATCATCGGGACAGCTAGCACAGATACGCAGTATTTT. Translation gives CASSIIGTASTDTQYF. V and J are TRBV19 and TRBJ2-3, with 7 bases identical to TRBD1. Germline loops: CDR1 LNHDA, CDR2 SQIVND (reference sequence). The V gene end was trimmed by 3 bases and the J gene end by 0 bases; junction bases not matched to a gene: 6. CDR3 length equals 16 residues.

V is TRBV7-2 and J is TRBJ1-2, with unresolved D. The CDR3 contains 14 residues. CDR1 is SGHTA and CDR2 is FQGNSA in the germline V gene. V was pared by 1 base and J by 1 base, with 7 bases between. The CDR3 nucleotides read TGTGCCAGCAGCTTAGAGCGGATTAACTATGGCTACACCTTC. As protein: CASSLERINYGYTF.

The V call is TRBV5-4, the J call TRBJ2-3; D might be TRBD1 (7 bases). Germline values: CDR1 SGHNT, CDR2 YYREEE (reference sequence). The CDR3 consists of 16 residues. The ends were cut back, 4 bases at V and 3 bases at J, with 18 bases in the middle. This CDR3 reads CASSDARGTGTDTQYF. The DNA for the CDR3 is TGTGCCAGCAGCGATGCCAGGGGGACTGGGACAGATACGCAGTATTTT.

The chain employs TRBV5-4 and TRBJ2-7; D perhaps matches TRBD1 (6 bases). Germline CDR1 reads SGHNT; CDR2 reads YYREEE (reference sequence). This CDR3 is 14 amino acids long. V was pared by 5 bases and J by 6 bases, with 18 bases between. Written as DNA, the CDR3 is TGTGCCAGCAGTCACGGACAGATTCGGGGCGAGCAGTACTTC. Translated: CASSHGQIRGEQYF.

This chain joins TRBV9 and TRBJ2-7; TRBD1 is a possible D gene (5 bases). This CDR3 is 13 amino acids long. Germline V gene lookup returns CDR1 SGDLS and CDR2 YYNGEE. The V gene lost 0 bases and the J gene lost 3 bases, with 7 bases spanning the gap. The CDR3 bases are TGTGCCAGCAGCGTAGATCAGGGCTACGAGCAGTACTTC. Residues: CASSVDQGYEQYF.

In its sample, this clone was seen a few times. The chain links TRBV28 to TRBJ1-5; D gene unclear. Trimming removed 4 bases at V and 6 bases at J, with 16 bases between. In germline, CDR1 is MDHEN, CDR2 SYDVKM. This CDR3 spans 15 amino acids. CDR3 residues: CASSSSFGFGQPQHF. The CDR3 DNA sequence: TGTGCCAGCAGTTCCTCTTTCGGGTTTGGTCAGCCCCAGCATTTT.

The chain has TRBV6-1 and TRBJ1-5, with D perhaps matching TRBD1 (6 bases). The CDR3 has 15 residues. Germline V gene data show CDR1 as MNHNS and CDR2 as SASEGT. Trimming left V 10 bases short and J 2 bases short, with 18 bases between. The CDR3: CATRLDSLGNQPQHF. Here the CDR3 DNA reads TGTGCCACCCGACTGGACAGCCTCGGCAATCAGCCCCAGCATTTT.

V and J are TRBV15 and TRBJ2-1, with 8 bases matching TRBD2. From germline, CDR1 is LNHNV and CDR2 YYDKDF (reference sequence). J gave up 12 bases and V 1 base, and 23 bases lay outside the gene matches. The CDR3 contains 19 residues. As DNA, the CDR3 is TGTGCCACCAGCAGAGGCGTTACCGTACTAGCGGACGATCTTCTTGGGCAGTTCTTC. The encoded protein is CATSRGVTVLADDLLGQFF.

The genes are TRBV10-3 and TRBJ1-2; D gene uncertain. This CDR3 contains 13 residues. Trimming left V 3 bases short and J 4 bases short, with 9 bases between. The germline gives CDR1 ENHRY, CDR2 SYGVKD. The CDR3 region is CAISENPGYGYTF. In nucleotides, the CDR3 is TGTGCCATCAGTGAAAACCCAGGCTATGGCTACACCTTC.

This clone was found once. The V call is TRBV30, the J call TRBJ1-3, with a possible D match to TRBD1 (5 bases). Germline CDR1 is GTSNPN and CDR2 is SVGIG (reference sequence). The CDR3 has 13 amino acids. V gave up 5 bases and J gave up 4 bases, with 12 bases separating them. The CDR3 DNA reads TGTGCCTGGCAGGGCATGGTGGGAAACACCATATATTTT. Translation: CAWQGMVGNTIYF. Together with reference TRBV30 and TRBJ1-3, the CDR3 gives the full variable domain: SQTIHQWPATLVQPVGSPLSLECTVEGTSNPNLYWYRQAAGRGLQLLFYSVGIGQISSEVPQNLSASRPQDRQFILSSKKLLLSDSGFYLCAWQGMVGNTIYFGEGSWLTVV.

A remark on this clone: A read error may account for a junction end that differs from germline. J is TRBJ1-1 and V is TRBV15, with D hard to call. This CDR3 contains 15 residues. Germline-derived CDR1 and CDR2 are LNHNV and YYDKDF (reference sequence). CDR3 amino acids: CATRREPGLLTEAFF. Here the CDR3 DNA reads TGTGCCACCAGGAGAGAGCCCGGGTTGCTCACTGAAGCTTTCTTT.

This chain uses TRBV5-1 with TRBJ2-7, with TRBD2 matching 9 bases. The V and J ends lost 0 bases and 4 bases, in that order; junction bases with no gene match: 8. Germline lookup yields CDR1 SGHRS and CDR2 YFSETQ. The CDR3 has 16 residues. CDR3 in DNA: TGCGCCAGCAGCTTGGGCTTGGGACTAGCTCGGTACGAGCAGTACTTC. It yields the protein CASSLGLGLARYEQYF.

The rearrangement uses TRBV2 and TRBJ2-2; D remains ambiguous. Trimming pared 5 bases from V and 4 bases from J, leaving 8 bases between. This CDR3 has 13 residues. Germline V gene lookup returns CDR1 SNHLY and CDR2 FYNNEI. The CDR3 DNA reads as TGTGCCAGCAGTTATCTCGGCACCGGGGAGCTGTTTTTT. Amino acid sequence: CASSYLGTGELFF.

The V gene is TRBV7-6, the J gene TRBJ2-3; D is unresolved. The CDR3 is made up of 15 amino acids. Looked up from germline, CDR1 is SGHVS and CDR2 is FNYEAQ. V lost 2 bases, J lost 0 bases, and 9 bases lay in between. This CDR3 is CASSLSPQSTDTQYF. The CDR3, as DNA: TGTGCCAGCAGCTTATCCCCCCAAAGCACAGATACGCAGTATTTT.

The chain has TRBV5-1 and TRBJ1-1; no firm D call. The germline CDR1 and CDR2 sequences are SGHRS and YFSETQ. Trimming removed 3 bases at V and 4 bases at J, with 13 bases between. The CDR3 sequence is 14 residues long. CDR3 amino acids: CASSSQAGGTEAFF. The CDR3 DNA is TGCGCCAGCAGCTCCCAAGCCGGAGGCACTGAAGCTTTCTTT.

The V gene is TRBV6-1, the J gene TRBJ2-5; a weak D match, TRBD1 (5 bases). This CDR3 comprises 13 residues. Germline-derived CDR1 and CDR2 are MNHNS and SASEGT. The germline V and J ends were trimmed by 6 bases and 5 bases, with 13 bases remaining between them. Written as DNA, the CDR3 is TGTGCCAGCAGCAGACAGCGTCGGGAGACCCAGTACTTC. Its protein product is CASSRQRRETQYF.

The genes are TRBV7-8 and TRBJ2-5, with 7 nucleotides matching TRBD2. Trimming at V came to 0 bases and at J to 4 bases, leaving 8 bases not matched to a gene. Germline V gene sequence: CDR1 SGHVS, CDR2 FQNEAQ. The CDR3 is made up of 16 amino acids. In DNA form, the CDR3 reads TGTGCCAGCAGCTTAGCGGGGGGACTACTCTCAGAGACCCAGTACTTC. Its protein product is CASSLAGGLLSETQYF. The whole variable domain, remainder taken from reference TRBV7-8 and TRBJ2-5, is GAGVSQSPRYKVAKRGQDVALRCDPISGHVSLFWYQQALGQGPEFLTYFQNEAQLDKSGLPSDRFFAERPEGSVSTLKIQRTQQEDSAVYLCASSLAGGLLSETQYFGPGTRLLVL.

J is TRBJ2-3 and V is TRBV4-3, with D tentatively TRBD2 (6 bases). The germline CDR1 and CDR2 sequences are LGHNA and YSLEER. CDR3 length: 15 residues. V was trimmed by 4 bases and J by 1 base, leaving 12 bases between them. CDR3 in amino acids: CASSRDWSGTDTQYF. CDR3 coding DNA: TGCGCCAGCAGCCGGGACTGGTCTGGCACAGATACGCAGTATTTT.

The chain carries TRBV10-3 and TRBJ2-3; 7 positions match TRBD2. J lost 2 bases, V lost 6 bases, and 8 bases had no gene match. There are 15 residues in the CDR3. Germline V gene data show CDR1 as ENHRY and CDR2 as SYGVKD. The CDR3 DNA reads TGTGCCATCAGCCCCGGGACTACAACCACAGATACGCAGTATTTT. It codes for CAISPGTTTTDTQYF.

The chain uses TRBV7-2 and TRBJ2-2; no clear D gene. The CDR3 is made up of 13 amino acids. Germline V gene data show CDR1 as SGHTA and CDR2 as FQGNSA. Trimming removed 2 bases at V and 5 bases at J, with 6 bases between. The CDR3 nucleotides are TGTGCCAGCAGCTTATTCGGGACCGGGGAGCTGTTTTTT. Protein product: CASSLFGTGELFF.

The V gene is TRBV5-1, the J gene TRBJ2-1; possibly TRBD1 for D (5 bases). Per the germline V gene, CDR1 is SGHRS and CDR2 is YFSETQ. V was trimmed by 1 base and J by 9 bases, leaving 8 bases between them. The CDR3 is made up of 12 amino acids. CDR3 nucleotide sequence: TGCGCCAGCAGCTTGCAGGGTACTGAGCAGTTCTTC. The encoded protein is CASSLQGTEQFF.